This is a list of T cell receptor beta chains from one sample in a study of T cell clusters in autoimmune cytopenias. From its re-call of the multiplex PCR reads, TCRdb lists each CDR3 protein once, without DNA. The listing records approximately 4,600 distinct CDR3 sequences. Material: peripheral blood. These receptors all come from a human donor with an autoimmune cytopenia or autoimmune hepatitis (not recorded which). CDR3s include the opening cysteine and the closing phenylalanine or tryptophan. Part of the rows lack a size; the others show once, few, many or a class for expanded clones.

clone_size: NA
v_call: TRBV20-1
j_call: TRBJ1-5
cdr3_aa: CSASQSGVGDQPQHF

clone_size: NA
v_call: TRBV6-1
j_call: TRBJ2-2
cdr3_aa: CASQPYANTGELFF

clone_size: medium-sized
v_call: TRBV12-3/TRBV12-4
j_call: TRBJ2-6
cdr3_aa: CASSFSGANVLTF

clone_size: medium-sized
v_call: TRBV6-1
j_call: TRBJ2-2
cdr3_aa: CASTRSSGGNTGELFF

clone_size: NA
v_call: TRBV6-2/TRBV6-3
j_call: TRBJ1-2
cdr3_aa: CASSYPREDSYYGYTF

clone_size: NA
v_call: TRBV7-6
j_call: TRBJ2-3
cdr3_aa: CASSLEGTSDTQYF

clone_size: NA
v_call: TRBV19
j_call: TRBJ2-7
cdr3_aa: CASSDQEAVWDEQYF

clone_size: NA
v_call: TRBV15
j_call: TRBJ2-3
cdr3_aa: CATSRGLQEFTDTQYF

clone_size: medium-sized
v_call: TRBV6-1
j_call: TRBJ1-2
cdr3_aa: CASSETGYGYTF

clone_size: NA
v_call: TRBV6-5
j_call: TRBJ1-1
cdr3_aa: CASSYGSNTEAFF

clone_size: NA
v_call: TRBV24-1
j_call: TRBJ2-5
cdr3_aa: CATSDSGGARGETQYF

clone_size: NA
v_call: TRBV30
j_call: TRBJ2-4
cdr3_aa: CAWSGRGGKNIQYF